This record looks at one T cell receptor beta chain sequence and its context. This entry comes from a study of blood T cell repertoires in COVID-19. About the study: Sites across the United States, Italy and Spain contributed samples from acute and convalescent COVID-19. T cells, B-cell-depleted T cells, or PBMCs supplied cDNA or gDNA.

Trimming took 0 bases from V and 7 from J; bases not matched to a gene: 5. The CDR3 spans 14 residues. Germline CDR1 and CDR2: LNHDA and SQIVND (reference sequence). Original analysis: Amplified reference gene primers provided the basis for estimating nucleated cell counts. Data came from immunoSEQ multiplex PCR; TCRdb stores just in-frame clones and leaves some out. V and J calls and clone size are those listed in that table; D and trimming were worked out from the DNA. The table has some 98,000 clones, 82% seen once; the top ten hold about 11%. The sequence came from a man between 65 and 80 years old with active or convalescent COVID-19. The chain joins TRBV19 to TRBJ1-2; 7 bases agree with TRBD1. Sequenced material: peripheral blood. The CDR3 region is CASSIERGRGGYTF. CDR3 DNA: TGTGCCAGTAGTATAGAGAGGGGGCGCGGTGGCTACACCTTC.